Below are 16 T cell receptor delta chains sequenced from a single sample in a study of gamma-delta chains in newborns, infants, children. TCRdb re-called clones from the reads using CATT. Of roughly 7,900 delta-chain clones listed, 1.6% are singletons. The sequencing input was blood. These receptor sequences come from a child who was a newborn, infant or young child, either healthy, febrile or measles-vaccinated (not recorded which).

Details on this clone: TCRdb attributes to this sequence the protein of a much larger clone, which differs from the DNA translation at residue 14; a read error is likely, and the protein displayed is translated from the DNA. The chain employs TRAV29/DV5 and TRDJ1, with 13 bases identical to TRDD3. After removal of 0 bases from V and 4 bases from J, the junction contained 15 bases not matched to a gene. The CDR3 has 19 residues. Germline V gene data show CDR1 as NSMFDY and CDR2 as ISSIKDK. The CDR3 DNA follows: TGTGCAGCAAGCGAAGGGTTGTACTGGGGGATACGCCGCATCGATAAACTCATCTTT. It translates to CAASEGLYWGIRRIDKLIF.

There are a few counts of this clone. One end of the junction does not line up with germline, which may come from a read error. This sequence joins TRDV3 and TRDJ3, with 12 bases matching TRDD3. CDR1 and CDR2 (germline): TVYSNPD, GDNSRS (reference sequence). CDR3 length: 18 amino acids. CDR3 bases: TGTGCCTTTAGCCGTACTGGGGGATACTCCTGGGACACCCGACAGGTGTTTTTC. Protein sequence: CAFSRTGGYSWDTRQVFF.

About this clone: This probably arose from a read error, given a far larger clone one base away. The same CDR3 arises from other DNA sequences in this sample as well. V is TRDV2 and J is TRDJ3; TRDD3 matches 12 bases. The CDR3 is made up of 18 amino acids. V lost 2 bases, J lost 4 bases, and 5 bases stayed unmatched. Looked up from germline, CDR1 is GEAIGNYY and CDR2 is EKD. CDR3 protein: CACDKVLGDTWDTRQMFF. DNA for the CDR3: TGTGCCTGTGACAAAGTACTGGGGGATACTTGGGACACCCGACAGATGTTTTTC.

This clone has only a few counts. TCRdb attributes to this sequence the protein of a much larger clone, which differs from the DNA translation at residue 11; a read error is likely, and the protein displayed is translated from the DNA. The CDR3 nucleotides are TGTGCCTGTGACACCGTACTGGGGGATACGTTCTCCTGGGACACCCGACAGATGTTTTTC. This codes for CACDTVLGDTFSWDTRQMFF. J is TRDJ3 and V is TRDV2; 13 positions match TRDD3. The CDR3 covers 20 residues. Germline values: CDR1 GEAIGNYY, CDR2 EKD. V shed 0 bases and J 0 bases; nucleotides not matched to a gene: 4.

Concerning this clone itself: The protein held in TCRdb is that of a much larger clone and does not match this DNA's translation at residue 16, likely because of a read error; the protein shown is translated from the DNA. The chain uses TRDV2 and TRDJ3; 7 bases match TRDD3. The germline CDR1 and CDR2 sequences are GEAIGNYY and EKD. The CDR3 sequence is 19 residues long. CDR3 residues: CACDSLGVKEIWDTRKMFF. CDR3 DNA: TGTGCCTGTGATTCCCTGGGGGTAAAGGAGATCTGGGACACCCGAAAGATGTTTTTC.

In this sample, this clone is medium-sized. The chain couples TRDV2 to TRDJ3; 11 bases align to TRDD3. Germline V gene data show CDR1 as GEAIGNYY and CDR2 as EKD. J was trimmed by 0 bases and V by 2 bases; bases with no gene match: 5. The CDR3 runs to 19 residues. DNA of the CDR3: TGTGCCTGTGACAAAGTACTGGGGGATAGCTCCTGGGACACCCGACAGATGTTTTTC. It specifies CACDKVLGDSSWDTRQMFF.

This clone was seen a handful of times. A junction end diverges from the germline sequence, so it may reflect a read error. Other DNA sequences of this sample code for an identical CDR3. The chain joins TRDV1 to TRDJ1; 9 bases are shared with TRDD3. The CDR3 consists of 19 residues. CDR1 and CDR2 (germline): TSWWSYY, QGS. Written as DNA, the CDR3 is TGTGCTCTTGGGGAACTAAAGGATCGGGGATACGGGTACACCGATAAACTCATATTT. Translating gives CALGELKDRGYGYTDKLIF.

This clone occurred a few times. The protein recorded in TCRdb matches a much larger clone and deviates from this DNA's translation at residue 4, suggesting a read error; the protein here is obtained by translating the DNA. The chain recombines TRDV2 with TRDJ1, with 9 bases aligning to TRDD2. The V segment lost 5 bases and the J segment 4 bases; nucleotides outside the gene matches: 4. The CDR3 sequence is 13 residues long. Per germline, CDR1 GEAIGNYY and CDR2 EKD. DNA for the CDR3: TGTGCCTGTGCCTTCCTACGTGGCGATAAACTCATCTTT. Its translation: CACAFLRGDKLIF.

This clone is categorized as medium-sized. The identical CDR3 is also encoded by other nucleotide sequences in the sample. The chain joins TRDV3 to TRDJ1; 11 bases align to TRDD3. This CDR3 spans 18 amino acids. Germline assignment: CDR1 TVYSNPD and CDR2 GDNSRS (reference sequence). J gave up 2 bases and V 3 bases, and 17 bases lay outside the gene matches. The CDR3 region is CAFRVSDWGIARTDKLIF. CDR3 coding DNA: TGTGCCTTCCGAGTAAGCGACTGGGGGATAGCAAGGACCGATAAACTCATCTTT.

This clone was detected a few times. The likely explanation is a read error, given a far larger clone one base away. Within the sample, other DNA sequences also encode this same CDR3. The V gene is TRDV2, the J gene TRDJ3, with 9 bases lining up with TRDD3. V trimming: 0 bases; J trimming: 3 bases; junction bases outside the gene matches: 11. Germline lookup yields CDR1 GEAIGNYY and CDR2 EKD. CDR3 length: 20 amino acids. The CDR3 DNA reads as TGTGCCTGTGACACCGTCCTACTGGGGGACCACGTCTGGGACACCCGACAGATGTTTTTC. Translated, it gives CACDTVLLGDHVWDTRQMFF.

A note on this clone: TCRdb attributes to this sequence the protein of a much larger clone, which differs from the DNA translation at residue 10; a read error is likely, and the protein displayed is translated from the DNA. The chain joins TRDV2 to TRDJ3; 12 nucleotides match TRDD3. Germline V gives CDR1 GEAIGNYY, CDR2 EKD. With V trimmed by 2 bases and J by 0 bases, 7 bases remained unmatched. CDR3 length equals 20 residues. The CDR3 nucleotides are TGTGCCTGTGACAATCTGGGGGATACGGGGAGCTCCTGGGACACCCGACAGATGTTTTTC. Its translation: CACDNLGDTGSSWDTRQMFF.

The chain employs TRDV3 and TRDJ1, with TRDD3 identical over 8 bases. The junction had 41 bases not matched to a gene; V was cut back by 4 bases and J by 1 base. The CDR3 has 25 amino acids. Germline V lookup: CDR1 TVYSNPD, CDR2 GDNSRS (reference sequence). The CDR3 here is CASSNPPPTKPEDWGPPRGTDKLIF. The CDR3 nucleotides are TGTGCCTCCTCCAACCCGCCTCCTACGAAACCCGAAGACTGGGGGCCCCCTCGGGGCACCGATAAACTCATCTTT.

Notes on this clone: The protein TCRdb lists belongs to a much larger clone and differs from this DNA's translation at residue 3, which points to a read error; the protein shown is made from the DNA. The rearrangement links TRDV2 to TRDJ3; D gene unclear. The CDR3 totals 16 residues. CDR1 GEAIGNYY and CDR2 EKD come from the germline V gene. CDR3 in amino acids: CARDTVGSWDTRQMFF. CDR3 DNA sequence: TGTGCCCGTGACACCGTAGGCTCCTGGGACACCCGACAGATGTTTTTC.

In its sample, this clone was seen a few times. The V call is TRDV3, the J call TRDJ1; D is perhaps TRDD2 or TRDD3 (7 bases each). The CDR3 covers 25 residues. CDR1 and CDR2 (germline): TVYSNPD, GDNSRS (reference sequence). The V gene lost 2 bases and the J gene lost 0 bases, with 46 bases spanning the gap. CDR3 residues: CAFPTPSFSISRAGGPYHDTDKLIF. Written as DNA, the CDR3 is TGTGCCTTTCCCACCCCTTCCTTCTCAATATCTCGGGCTGGGGGCCCATACCACGACACCGATAAACTCATCTTT. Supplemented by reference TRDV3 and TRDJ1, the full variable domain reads CDKVTQSSPDQTVASGSEVVLLCTYDTVYSNPDLFWYRIRPDYSFQFVFYGDNSRSEGADFTQGRFSVKHILTQKAFHLVISPVRTEDSATYYCAFPTPSFSISRAGGPYHDTDKLIFGKGTRVTVEP.

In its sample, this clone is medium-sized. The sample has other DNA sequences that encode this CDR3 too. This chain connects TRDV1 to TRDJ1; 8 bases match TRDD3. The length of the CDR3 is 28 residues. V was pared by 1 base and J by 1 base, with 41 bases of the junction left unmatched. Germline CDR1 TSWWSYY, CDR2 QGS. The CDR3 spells CALGERGWPRCLPGTGGPQLICTDKLIF. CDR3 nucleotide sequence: TGTGCTCTTGGGGAACGGGGCTGGCCGAGATGCCTGCCTGGTACTGGGGGGCCTCAACTGATCTGCACCGATAAACTCATCTTT.

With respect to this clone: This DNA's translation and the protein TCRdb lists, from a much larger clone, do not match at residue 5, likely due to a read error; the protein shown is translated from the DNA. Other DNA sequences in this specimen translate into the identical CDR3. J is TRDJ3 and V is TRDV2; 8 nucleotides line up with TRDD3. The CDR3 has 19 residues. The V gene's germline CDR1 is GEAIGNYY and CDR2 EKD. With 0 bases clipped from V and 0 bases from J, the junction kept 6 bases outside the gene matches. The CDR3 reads CACDTVLGVGSWDTRQMFF. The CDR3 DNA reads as TGTGCCTGTGACACCGTACTGGGGGTTGGCTCCTGGGACACCCGACAGATGTTTTTC.